This TCR beta chain was sequenced in a study of T-cell memory formation after mild COVID-19. There are a few counts of this clonotype. Its antigen is as yet unknown. TCRdb reprocessed the 5' RACE reads with MiXCR, giving one entry per CDR3 protein. The data hold 300,000 to 350,000 distinct CDR3 sequences, with around an eighth observed a single time. Broader study findings: Some clones that responded were present in memory (sampled pre-infection), which suggests cross-reactive memory joined.

The source is a man between 18 and 35 years old who had mild COVID-19 (a few samples of this study predate the infection). Cell type and time point are not known. The sample comprised PBMCs or a T cell subset sorted from them (not recorded which).

For the CDR3, the DNA is TGTGCCAGCAGTTACTATGTGGGACCCTTCTATGGCTACACCTTC. Its translation is CASSYYVGPFYGYTF. The gene calls are TRBV6-5 and TRBJ1-2, with a weak D call TRBD1 (5 bases). V was trimmed by 1 base and J by 4 bases, leaving 13 bases between them. The CDR3 length is 15 residues. Germline-derived CDR1 and CDR2 are MNHEY and SVGAGI.